This T cell receptor (beta chain) originates from a study of PD-1 blockade in classical Hodgkin lymphoma. With V trimmed by 5 bases and J by 5 bases, 5 bases remained unmatched. The CDR3 has 14 amino acids. Germline V gene data show CDR1 as SEHNR and CDR2 as FQNEAQ (reference sequence). Each patient relapsed following autologous stem cell transplantation, and prior brentuximab vedotin exposure differed. Under best response, outcomes were complete response, partial response or progressive disease. TCRdb's table, derived via immunoSEQ multiplex PCR, lists solely in-frame clones and lacks some. Of 90,000 to 100,000 clones listed, over 85% are singletons. A few counts support this clone.

The sample here was peripheral blood mononuclear cells (PBMCs), taken at baseline. The receptor's source is a human donor with classical Hodgkin lymphoma. The chain employs TRBV7-9 and TRBJ1-5; 8 nucleotides agree with TRBD1. CDR3 DNA: TGTGCCAGCAGCCCGTCGACAGGGGATCAGCCCCAGCATTTT. This codes for CASSPSTGDQPQHF.